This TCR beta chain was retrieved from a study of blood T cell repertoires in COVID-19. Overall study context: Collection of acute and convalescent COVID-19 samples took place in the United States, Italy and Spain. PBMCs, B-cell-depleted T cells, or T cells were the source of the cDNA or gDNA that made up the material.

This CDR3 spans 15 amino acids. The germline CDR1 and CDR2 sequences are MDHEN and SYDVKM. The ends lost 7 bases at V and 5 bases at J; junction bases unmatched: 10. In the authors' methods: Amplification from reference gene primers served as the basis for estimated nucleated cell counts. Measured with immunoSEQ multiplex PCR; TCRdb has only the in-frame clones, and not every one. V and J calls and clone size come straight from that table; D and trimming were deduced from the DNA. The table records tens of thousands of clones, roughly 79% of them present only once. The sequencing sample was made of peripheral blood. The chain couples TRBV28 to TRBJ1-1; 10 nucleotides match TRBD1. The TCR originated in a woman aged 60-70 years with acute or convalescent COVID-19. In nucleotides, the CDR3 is TGTGCCAGCAAACAAACCGACAGGGGGCGGACTGAAGCTTTCTTT. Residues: CASKQTDRGRTEAFF. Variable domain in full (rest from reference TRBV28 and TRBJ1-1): DVKVTQSSRYLVKRTGEKVFLECVQDMDHENMFWYRQDPGLGLRLIYFSYDVKMKEKGDIPEGYSVSREKKERFSLILESASTNQTSMYLCASKQTDRGRTEAFFGQGTRLTVV.